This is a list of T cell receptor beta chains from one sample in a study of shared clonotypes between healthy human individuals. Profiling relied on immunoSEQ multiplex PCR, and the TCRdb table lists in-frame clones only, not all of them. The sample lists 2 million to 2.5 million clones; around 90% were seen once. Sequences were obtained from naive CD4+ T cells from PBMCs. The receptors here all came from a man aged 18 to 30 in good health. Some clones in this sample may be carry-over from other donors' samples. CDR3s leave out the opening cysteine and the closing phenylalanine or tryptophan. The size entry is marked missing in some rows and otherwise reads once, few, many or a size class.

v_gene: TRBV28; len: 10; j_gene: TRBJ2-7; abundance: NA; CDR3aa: ASRSGSNEQY
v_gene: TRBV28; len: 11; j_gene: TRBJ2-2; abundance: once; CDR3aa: ASRGENTGELF
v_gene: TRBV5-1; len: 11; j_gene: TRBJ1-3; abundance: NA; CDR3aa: ASSQGLENTIY
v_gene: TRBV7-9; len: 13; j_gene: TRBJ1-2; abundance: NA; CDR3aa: ASSLAEGGYDGYT
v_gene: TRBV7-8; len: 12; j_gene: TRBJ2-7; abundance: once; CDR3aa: ASSPSGQPYEQY
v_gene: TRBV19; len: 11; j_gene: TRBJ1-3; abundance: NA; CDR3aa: ASLRDSGNTIY
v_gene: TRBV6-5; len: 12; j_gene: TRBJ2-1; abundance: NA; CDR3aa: ASSASPYINEQF
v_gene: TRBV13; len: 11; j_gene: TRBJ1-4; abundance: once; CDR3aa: ASSPAMEEKLF
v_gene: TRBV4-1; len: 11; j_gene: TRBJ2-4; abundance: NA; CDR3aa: ASSQAIREIQY
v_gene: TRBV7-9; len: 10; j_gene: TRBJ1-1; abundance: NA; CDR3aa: ASSRDWGEAF
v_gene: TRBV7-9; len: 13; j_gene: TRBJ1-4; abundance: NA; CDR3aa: ASSLLTGDNEKLF
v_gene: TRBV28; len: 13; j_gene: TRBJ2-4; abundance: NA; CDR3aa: ASSLLRSAKNIQY
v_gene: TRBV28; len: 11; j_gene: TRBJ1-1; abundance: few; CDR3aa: ASSAGTPTEAF
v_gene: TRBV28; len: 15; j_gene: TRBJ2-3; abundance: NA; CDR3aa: ASRRSTPGQRADTQY
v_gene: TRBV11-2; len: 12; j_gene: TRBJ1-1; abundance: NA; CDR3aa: ASSLGRENTEAF
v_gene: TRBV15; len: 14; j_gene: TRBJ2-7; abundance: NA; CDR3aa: ATSRRLDSPTYEQY
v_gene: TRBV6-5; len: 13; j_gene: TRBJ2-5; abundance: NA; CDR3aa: ASSRWEDFPETQY
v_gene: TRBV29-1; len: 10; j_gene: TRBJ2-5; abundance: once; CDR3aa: SGETSGETQY
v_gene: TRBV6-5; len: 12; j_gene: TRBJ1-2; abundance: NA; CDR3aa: ASSTGRGAFGYT
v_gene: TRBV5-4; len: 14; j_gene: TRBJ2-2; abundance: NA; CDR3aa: ASSLGGYPNTGELF
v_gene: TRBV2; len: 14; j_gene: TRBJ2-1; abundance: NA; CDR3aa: ASTRTVGIIYNEQF
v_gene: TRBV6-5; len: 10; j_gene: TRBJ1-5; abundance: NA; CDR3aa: ASRAPGGPQH
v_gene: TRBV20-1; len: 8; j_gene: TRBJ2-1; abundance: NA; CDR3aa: SALAGVLF
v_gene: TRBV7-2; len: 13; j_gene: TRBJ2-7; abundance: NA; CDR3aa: ASSLGSGTAYEQY
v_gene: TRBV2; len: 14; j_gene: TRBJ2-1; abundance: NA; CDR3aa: ASSELAGGFYNEQF
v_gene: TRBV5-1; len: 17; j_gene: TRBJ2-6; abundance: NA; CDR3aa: ASSKTGTVFPLEANVLT
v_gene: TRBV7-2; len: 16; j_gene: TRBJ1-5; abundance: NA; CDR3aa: ASSLVRGWGDSNQPQH
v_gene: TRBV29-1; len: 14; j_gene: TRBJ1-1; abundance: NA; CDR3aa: SVSADRGIKNTEAF
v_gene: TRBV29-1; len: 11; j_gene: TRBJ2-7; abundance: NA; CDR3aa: SVGGARAREQY
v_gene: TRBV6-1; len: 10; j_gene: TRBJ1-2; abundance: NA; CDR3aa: ASSEKRGGYT
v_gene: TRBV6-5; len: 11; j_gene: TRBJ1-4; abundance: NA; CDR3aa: ASRRGVDEKLF
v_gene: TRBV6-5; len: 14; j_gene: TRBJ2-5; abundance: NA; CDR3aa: ASSYHRLGGQETQY
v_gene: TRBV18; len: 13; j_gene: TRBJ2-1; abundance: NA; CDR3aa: ASSPITSGRGEQF
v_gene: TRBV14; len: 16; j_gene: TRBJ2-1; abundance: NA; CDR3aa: ASSQGGLRLAAYNEQF
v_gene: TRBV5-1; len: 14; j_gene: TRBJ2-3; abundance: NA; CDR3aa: ASSLGTSGNTDTQY
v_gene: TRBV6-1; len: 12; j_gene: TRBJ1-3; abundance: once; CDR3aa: ASRTGEVGNTIY
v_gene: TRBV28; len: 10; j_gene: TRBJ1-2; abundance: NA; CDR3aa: ASSWGARGYT
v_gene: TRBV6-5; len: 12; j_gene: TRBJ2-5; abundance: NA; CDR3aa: ASRPGTLRETQY
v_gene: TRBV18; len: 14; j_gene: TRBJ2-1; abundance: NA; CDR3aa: ASSPRLAGSYNEQF
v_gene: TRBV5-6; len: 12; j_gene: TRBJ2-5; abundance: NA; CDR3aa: ASSLGTRGETQY
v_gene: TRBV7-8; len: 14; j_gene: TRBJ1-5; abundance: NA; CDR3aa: ASSLGLGQPNQPQH
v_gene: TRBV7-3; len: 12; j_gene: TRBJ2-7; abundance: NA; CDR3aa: ASSFLAGSYEQY